This T cell receptor (beta chain) was sequenced for a study of cytomegalovirus exposure and HLA in healthy donors. Study results and caveats: In a later analysis, compared with equally common non-associated chains, HLA-associated beta chains were more expanded.

CDR3 length: 13 amino acids. V shed 4 bases, J shed 1 base, and the junction held 1 base outside the gene matches. CDR1 is SGHDT and CDR2 is YYEEEE in the germline V gene. The PCR made use of 60 Vbeta and 13 Jbeta primers. Here immunoSEQ multiplex PCR was the method, and the copy in TCRdb shows in-frame clones only, minus some. In the table there are about 96,000 clones, over 70% of which are singletons. This clone was detected a few times. The target antigen is unknown. The clonotype comes from a man aged 45-60 years in good health and CMV-seropositive. The specimen sequenced was PBMCs. The chain employs TRBV5-6 and TRBJ2-5, with 7 bases that match TRBD1. CDR3 region: CASSNRGQETQYF. The CDR3 DNA sequence: TGTGCCAGCAGCAACAGGGGCCAAGAGACCCAGTACTTC.